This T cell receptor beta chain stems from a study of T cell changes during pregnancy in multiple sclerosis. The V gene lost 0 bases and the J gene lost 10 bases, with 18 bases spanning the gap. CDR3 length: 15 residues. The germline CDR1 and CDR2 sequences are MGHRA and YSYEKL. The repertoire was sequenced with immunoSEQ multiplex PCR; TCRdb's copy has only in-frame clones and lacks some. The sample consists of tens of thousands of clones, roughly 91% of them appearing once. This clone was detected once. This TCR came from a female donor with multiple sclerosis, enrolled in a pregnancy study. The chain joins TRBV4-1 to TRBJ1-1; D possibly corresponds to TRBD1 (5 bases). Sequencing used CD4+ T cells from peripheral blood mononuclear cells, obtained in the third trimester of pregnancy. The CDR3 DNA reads TGCGCCAGCAGCCAAGAAACGGGGGGGAAGGTGGGAGCTTTCTTT. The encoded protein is CASSQETGGKVGAFF.